What follows are 8 T cell receptor beta chains derived from one specimen sequenced in a study of cytomegalovirus exposure and HLA in healthy donors. PCR used 60 Vbeta primers and 13 Jbeta primers. Method: immunoSEQ multiplex PCR; TCRdb's copy keeps in-frame clones and lacks some. The sample consists of approximately 220,000 clones, 75% to 80% of them appearing once. The sequenced sample consisted of PBMCs. These receptors were taken from a man aged 18 to 35 in good health and CMV-seronegative.

The chain combines TRBV2 with TRBJ2-3; TRBD1 might be the D (6 bases). The germline V gene has CDR1 SNHLY and CDR2 FYNNEI. V lost 4 bases to trimming and J lost 1 base, with 12 bases between them. This CDR3 is built from 15 residues. The CDR3 nucleotides are TGTGCCAGCAGTGGCCAGGGGCTTGGCACAGATACGCAGTATTTT. Protein: CASSGQGLGTDTQYF.

J is TRBJ2-5 and V is TRBV9, with D tentatively TRBD2 (6 bases). Germline CDR1 is SGDLS and CDR2 is YYNGEE. The CDR3 runs 17 residues. The ends were cut back, 3 bases at V and 3 bases at J, with 21 bases in the middle. The CDR3 protein is CASSAPPHRDWEETQYF. The DNA of the CDR3 is TGTGCCAGCAGCGCGCCCCCCCACCGGGACTGGGAAGAGACCCAGTACTTC.

The chain links TRBV7-8 to TRBJ2-2; 10 positions match TRBD1. After removal of 0 bases from V and 5 bases from J, the junction contained 12 bases not matched to a gene. Germline CDR1 and CDR2: SGHVS and FQNEAQ. This CDR3 is 19 amino acids long. CDR3 DNA sequence: TGTGCCAGCAGCTTAGCGGGGATTTTGGACAGGGGGGAAACCGGGGAGCTGTTTTTT. Its protein is CASSLAGILDRGETGELFF.

This clone appeared once. In DNA, the CDR3 is TGTGCCAGCTCACCACCCGGGTGGGGGGCCTACGAGCAGTACTTC. Translation gives CASSPPGWGAYEQYF. This chain links TRBV18 with TRBJ2-7; perhaps TRBD2 as D (6 bases). The CDR3 covers 15 residues. V lost 0 bases and J 2 bases, leaving 11 bases between the germline ends. Looked up from germline, CDR1 is KGHSH and CDR2 is LQKENI.

The V gene is TRBV28, the J gene TRBJ1-1, with TRBD1 matching 8 bases. V gave up 6 bases and J gave up 9 bases; unmatched junction bases: 6. The CDR3 is 12 residues long. Germline-derived CDR1 and CDR2 are MDHEN and SYDVKM. CDR3 region: CASRRDRKQAFF. The CDR3, as DNA: TGTGCCAGCAGGAGGGACAGGAAACAAGCTTTCTTT.

J is TRBJ2-7 and V is TRBV4-2, with TRBD2 matching over 7 bases. Germline CDR1 LGHNA, CDR2 YNFKEQ. The V segment lost 1 base and the J segment 0 bases; nucleotides outside the gene matches: 9. This CDR3 is built from 17 residues. CDR3 in DNA: TGTGCCAGCAGCCAAGGAACCAGCCCGGGGGGCTCCTACGAGCAGTACTTC. Its translation: CASSQGTSPGGSYEQYF.

This clone was recorded once. The rearrangement links TRBV13 to TRBJ2-7; 9 nucleotides align to TRBD1. The germline gives CDR1 PRHDT, CDR2 FYEKMQ (reference sequence). The V and J ends lost 6 bases and 5 bases, in that order; junction bases with no gene match: 8. CDR3 length: 14 residues. The chain's CDR3 is CASRLGTGLHEQYF. The DNA of the CDR3 is TGTGCCAGCAGACTCGGGACAGGGCTCCACGAGCAGTACTTC. Complete variable domain (other parts from reference TRBV13 and TRBJ2-7): AAGVIQSPRHLIKEKRETATLKCYPIPRHDTVYWYQQGPGQDPQFLISFYEKMQSDKGSIPDRFSAQQFSDYHSELNMSSLELGDSALYFCASRLGTGLHEQYFGPGTRLTVT.

The chain has TRBV27 and TRBJ1-2; 7 nucleotides align to TRBD1. Germline V gene lookup returns CDR1 MNHEY and CDR2 SMNVEV (reference sequence). V gave up 4 bases and J gave up 5 bases; unmatched junction bases: 7. The CDR3 has 14 residues. CDR3 in DNA: TGTGCCAGCAGTTCGCGTACAGGGGCTTATGGCTACACCTTC. The encoded protein is CASSSRTGAYGYTF.